A selection of T cell receptor beta chains follows, all from one sample in a study of control samples from healthy donors and cancer patients. The protocol was immunoSEQ multiplex PCR, while the TCRdb copy is restricted to in-frame clones and leaves out a portion. The table shows about 61,000 clones, with around 90% occurring only once. The material sequenced was PBMCs. These TCRs come from a man aged 55 to 70 with colorectal cancer. The conserved cysteine and the conserved F or W are not part of the CDR3 here.

CDR3 protein	J gene	V gene
ASSDGTWNTEAF	TRBJ1-1	TRBV2
ATSAKGYGYT	TRBJ1-2	TRBV24-1
ASSLGHINSPLH	TRBJ1-6	TRBV7-2
ASSPYGQLNQPQH	TRBJ1-5	TRBV3-1/TRBV3-2
ASSHRVSSGNTIY	TRBJ1-3	TRBV5-5
ASSLSGRGVETQY	TRBJ2-5	TRBV5-1
ASTLAEPFYNEQF	TRBJ2-1	TRBV6-5
ASSQRLAGPYNEQF	TRBJ2-1	TRBV7-9
ASGGQYYNSPLH	TRBJ1-6	TRBV27
ASSPGLAGGLQY	TRBJ2-3	TRBV3-1/TRBV3-2
ASSYGRSGTGELF	TRBJ2-2	TRBV6-2/TRBV6-3
AITTGQLNTEAF	TRBJ1-1	TRBV10-3
AWSVGLQETQY	TRBJ2-5	TRBV30
AWSVVVGAAAGQY	TRBJ2-3	TRBV30
ASSELAGELYEQY	TRBJ2-7	TRBV6-1
ASSSRQGSNEKLF	TRBJ1-4	TRBV28
ASRGTGGTQETQY	TRBJ2-5	TRBV28
ASSDHLRRGRGQPQH	TRBJ1-5	TRBV6-4
ASSPPAGGGTQY	TRBJ2-3	TRBV5-4
SASFPGGNTIY	TRBJ1-3	TRBV20-1
ASSSGGIGNSPLH	TRBJ1-6	TRBV2
ASSPGTQRWGNTIY	TRBJ1-3	TRBV5-1
ASSRTGVSGNTIY	TRBJ1-3	TRBV28
ASGACSGRRNEKLF	TRBJ1-4	TRBV7-3
ASSLSADWF	TRBJ2-2	TRBV7-9
ASSYGRRSQETQY	TRBJ2-5	TRBV6-2/TRBV6-3
ASSQADRVPTEAF	TRBJ1-1	TRBV4-1